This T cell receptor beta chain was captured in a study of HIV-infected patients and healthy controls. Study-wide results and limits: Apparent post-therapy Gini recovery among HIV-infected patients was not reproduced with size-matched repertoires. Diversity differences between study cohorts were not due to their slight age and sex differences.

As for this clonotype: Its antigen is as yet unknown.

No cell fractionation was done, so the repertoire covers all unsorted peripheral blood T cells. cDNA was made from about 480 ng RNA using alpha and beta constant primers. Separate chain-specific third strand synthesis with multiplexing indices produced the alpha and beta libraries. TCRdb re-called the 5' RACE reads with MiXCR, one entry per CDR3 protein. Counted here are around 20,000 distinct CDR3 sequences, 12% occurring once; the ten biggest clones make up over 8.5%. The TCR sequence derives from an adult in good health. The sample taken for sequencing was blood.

DNA for the CDR3: TGTGCCAGCAGCCAGGGGGTCAGGGCGAAGACCCAGTACTTC. Amino acid sequence: CASSQGVRAKTQYF. The chain joins TRBV7-2 to TRBJ2-5; 7 bases are shared with TRBD1. Germline CDR1 is SGHTA and CDR2 is FQGNSA. V dropped 5 bases and J dropped 6; count of bases not matched to a gene: 9. The CDR3 has 14 amino acids.